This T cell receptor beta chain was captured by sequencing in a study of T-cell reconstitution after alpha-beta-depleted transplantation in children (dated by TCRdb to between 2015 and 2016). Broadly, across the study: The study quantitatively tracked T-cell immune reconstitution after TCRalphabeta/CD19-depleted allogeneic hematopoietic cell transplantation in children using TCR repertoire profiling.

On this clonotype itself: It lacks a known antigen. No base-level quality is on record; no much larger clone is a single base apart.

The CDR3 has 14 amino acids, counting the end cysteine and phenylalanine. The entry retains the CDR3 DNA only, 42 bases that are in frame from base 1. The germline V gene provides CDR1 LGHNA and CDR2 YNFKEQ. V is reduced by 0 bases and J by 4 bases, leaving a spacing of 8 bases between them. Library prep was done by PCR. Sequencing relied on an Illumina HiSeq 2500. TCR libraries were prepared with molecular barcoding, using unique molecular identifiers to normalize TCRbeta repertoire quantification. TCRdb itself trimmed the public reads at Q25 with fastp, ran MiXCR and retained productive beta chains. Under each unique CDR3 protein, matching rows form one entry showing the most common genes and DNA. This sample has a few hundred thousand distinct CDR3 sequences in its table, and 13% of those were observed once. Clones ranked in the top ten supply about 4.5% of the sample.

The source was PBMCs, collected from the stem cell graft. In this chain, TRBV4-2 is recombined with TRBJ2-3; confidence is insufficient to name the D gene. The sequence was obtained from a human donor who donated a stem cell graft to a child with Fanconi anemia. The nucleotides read TGTGCCAGCAGCCAAGATATAGTAGCAGATACGCAGTATTTT. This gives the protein CASSQDIVADTQYF.